Listed below are T cell receptor beta chains from one sample, sequenced in a study of shared clonotypes between healthy human individuals. Clones were read by immunoSEQ multiplex PCR, and TCRdb kept only the in-frame ones, dropping some. The profile shows some 1,100,000 clones, around 78% of them singletons. Sequenced input: memory CD4+ T cells from PBMCs. These TCRs come from a man between 18 and 29 years old in good health. Some clones in this sample may be carry-over from other donors' samples. Each CDR3 is given with its conserved first and last residue. The order of the fields is J gene, clone size, D gene, V gene, CDR3 DNA, CDR3 protein. A D gene is named only where the DNA matches it firmly. Part of the rows lack a size; the others show once, few, many or a class for expanded clones.

>TRBJ2-7|NA|TRBD2|TRBV6-1
TGTGCCAGCAGAGGTAGCGGGAGAGGTTACGAGCAGTACTTC
CASRGSGRGYEQYF
>TRBJ1-1|few|NA|TRBV10-3
TGTGCCATGAGAACGAGGGAGGGGTCGAACACTGAAGCTTTCTTT
CAMRTREGSNTEAFF
>TRBJ2-2|NA|NA|TRBV5-4
TGTGCCAGCGGAGGAAACACCGGGGAGCTGTTTTTT
CASGGNTGELFF
>TRBJ2-3|NA|NA|TRBV4-1
TGCGCCAGCAGCCAAGACCAATACCGATTGACGCGGGGAGACACAGATACGCAGTATTTT
CASSQDQYRLTRGDTDTQYF
>TRBJ1-1|NA|TRBD1|TRBV29-1
TGCAGCGTTCAAGGACAGGGGGCTACTGAAGCTTTCTTT
CSVQGQGATEAFF
>TRBJ1-1|NA|NA|TRBV10-3
TGTGCCATCAGACAAATGGACCTATTCGGAATAGTTAGAACTGAAGCTTTCTTT
CAIRQMDLFGIVRTEAFF
>TRBJ2-5|NA|NA|TRBV30
TGTGCCTGGAGTGTCCGCAGTCAAGAGACCCAGTACTTC
CAWSVRSQETQYF
>TRBJ2-7|NA|NA|TRBV2
TGTGCCAGCAGTCCGTCCTACGAGCAGTACTTC
CASSPSYEQYF
>TRBJ2-3|once|TRBD1|TRBV6-1
TGTGCCAGCAGGGACGCAGGGGGCGTGACAGATACGCAGTATTTT
CASRDAGGVTDTQYF
>TRBJ1-1|NA|NA|TRBV4-1
TGCGCCAGCAGCCAACGGGGACAAATGAACACTGAAGCTTTCTTT
CASSQRGQMNTEAFF
>TRBJ1-1|NA|NA|TRBV9
TGTGCCAGCAGCTCCCACCCGGGCACTGAAGCTTTCTTT
CASSSHPGTEAFF
>TRBJ2-1|once|TRBD2|TRBV5-1
TGCGCCAGCAGACAAGCGGGAGGGAACAATGAGCAGTTCTTC
CASRQAGGNNEQFF
>TRBJ2-6|NA|NA|TRBV5-1
TGCGCCAGCAGCTTGGATGGAACTTGGGGAACTAGCTCTGGGGCCAACGTCCTGACTTTC
CASSLDGTWGTSSGANVLTF
>TRBJ1-1|NA|NA|TRBV10-3
TGTGCCATCAGCGAGGGTATGAACACTGAAGCTTTCTTT
CAISEGMNTEAFF
>TRBJ2-6|NA|NA|TRBV19
TGTGCCACTAAAAACTCTGGGGCCAACGTCCTGACTTTC
CATKNSGANVLTF
>TRBJ1-5|NA|NA|TRBV7-8
TGTGCCAGCAGCTTAGCGTTACAGGGAGGTCAGCCCCAGCATTTT
CASSLALQGGQPQHF
>TRBJ1-1|NA|NA|TRBV7-3
TGTGCCAGCAGCCCACTACCCCAGGGTGTGGGAACTGAAGCTTTCTTT
CASSPLPQGVGTEAFF
>TRBJ2-7|NA|NA|TRBV28
TGTGCCAGCACCCTCGGAGGCAGGGCACCCTACGAGCAGTACTTC
CASTLGGRAPYEQYF
>TRBJ1-2|NA|NA|TRBV2
TGTGCCAGTCTAGGGGACACCTGGGGAAACTATGGCTACACCTTC
CASLGDTWGNYGYTF
>TRBJ2-1|NA|NA|TRBV9
TGTGCCAGCAGCGTAGGCGGGAATTCCTACAATGAGCAGTTCTTC
CASSVGGNSYNEQFF
>TRBJ2-7|NA|NA|TRBV5-4
TGTGCCAGCAGCTCTGACAGCTTTCCCTACGAGCAGTACTTC
CASSSDSFPYEQYF
>TRBJ1-2|NA|NA|TRBV19
TGTGCCAGTAGTATCAAGGGGCTCTATGGCTACACCTTC
CASSIKGLYGYTF
>TRBJ2-5|NA|NA|TRBV5-4
TGTGCCAGCAGCCGGACGGGCCAAGAGACCCAGTACTTC
CASSRTGQETQYF
>TRBJ1-2|few|NA|TRBV20-1
TGCAGTGCCCTGGAGGGGTTCGGCTACACCTTC
CSALEGFGYTF
>TRBJ2-1|few|TRBD2|TRBV10-3
TGTGCCATCAGTGTAGGGTCCGGACTAGCGGAGTCCAATGAGCAGTTCTTC
CAISVGSGLAESNEQFF
>TRBJ2-5|many|NA|TRBV7-2
TGTGCCAGCAGCTTACAAGAGACCCAGTACTTC
CASSLQETQYF
>TRBJ2-7|NA|NA|TRBV5-1
TGCGCCAGCAGCTTGACAGGGACCAGCTACGAGCAGTACTTC
CASSLTGTSYEQYF
>TRBJ1-4|NA|NA|TRBV18
TGTGCCAGCTCACCAGGGGGGCGACCTAATGAAAAACTGTTTTTT
CASSPGGRPNEKLFF
>TRBJ2-5|once|TRBD2|TRBV12-5
TGTGCTAGTGGTTCGGGACTAGCGGGACCACAAGAGACCCAGTACTTC
CASGSGLAGPQETQYF
>TRBJ1-4|NA|TRBD1|TRBV18
TGTGCCAGCTCACCAGGGACAGGGGGCGCGAATGAAAAACTGTTTTTT
CASSPGTGGANEKLFF
>TRBJ2-5|NA|TRBD2|TRBV14
TGTGCCAGCAGCCAGAGAACCGGGACTAGCGGGACCACAACCCAGTACTTC
CASSQRTGTSGTTTQYF
>TRBJ2-6|NA|NA|TRBV9
TGTGCCAGCAGCGTAGCGAGGGCAAGGGGATCTGGGGCCAACGTCCTGACTTTC
CASSVARARGSGANVLTF
>TRBJ2-3|NA|NA|TRBV19
TGTGCCAGTAGGGGTTCCGGCCCAGATACGCAGTATTTT
CASRGSGPDTQYF
>TRBJ1-4|NA|TRBD1|TRBV2
TGTGCCAGCAGGATGGAGGGGGCGAGTGAAAAACTGTTTTTT
CASRMEGASEKLFF
>TRBJ2-3|NA|TRBD1|TRBV7-3
TGTGCCAGCAGCTTAACGTCGACAGGGGGTACAGATACGCAGTATTTT
CASSLTSTGGTDTQYF
>TRBJ2-5|NA|NA|TRBV28
TGTGCCACCTCAGGGGGGGGAGGTCGAGAGACCCAGTACTTC
CATSGGGGRETQYF
>TRBJ2-4|NA|TRBD1|TRBV5-1
TGCGCCAGCAGCACGACAGGGGGGACCAAAAACATTCAGTACTTC
CASSTTGGTKNIQYF
>TRBJ2-2|NA|NA|TRBV7-8
TGTGCCAGCAGCTTACTTAGGAACACCGGGGAGCTGTTTTTT
CASSLLRNTGELFF
>TRBJ2-1|NA|NA|TRBV7-9
TGTGCCAGCAGCCCCTCCATAGCCGGTGAGCAGTTCTTC
CASSPSIAGEQFF
>TRBJ1-5|NA|NA|TRBV28
TGTGCCAGCAGTTTTCATAGTGGCAGGGGCCATCAGCCCCAGCATTTT
CASSFHSGRGHQPQHF
>TRBJ1-5|NA|TRBD1|TRBV7-8
TGTGCCAGCAGCTTAGTAGGACAGGGGGCGAATAGCAATCAGCCCCAGCATTTT
CASSLVGQGANSNQPQHF
>TRBJ2-6|once|NA|TRBV13
TGTGCCAGCGAGACCCCGAAAGGGGCCAACGTCCTGACTTTC
CASETPKGANVLTF
>TRBJ1-2|NA|NA|TRBV28
TGTGCCAGCAGTTTGGAAGGCGGACGGGGCTACACCTTC
CASSLEGGRGYTF
>TRBJ2-1|NA|TRBD2|TRBV5-6
TGTGCCAGCAGCACCCGGACTAGCGGATGGAACAATGAGCAGTTCTTC
CASSTRTSGWNNEQFF
>TRBJ2-7|many|NA|TRBV5-1
TGCGCCAGCAGCTTACAGGGAGGGTACGAGCAGTACTTC
CASSLQGGYEQYF
>TRBJ2-2|once|NA|TRBV28
TGTGCCAGCAGTTTATGGGGCCCCAGGACCGGGGAGCTGTTTTTT
CASSLWGPRTGELFF